This passage covers 8 T cell receptor beta chains from one sample sequenced in a study of blood T cells in healthy people across ages. PCR was performed a second time for roughly 7 to 12 cycles using a sample-barcoded 5' primer and a J-beta primer mix. A single record per CDR3 protein comes from TCRdb applying MiXCR to the 5' RACE reads. The sample has 760,000 or so distinct CDR3 sequences; roughly 25% are singletons. In addition, the sample was reused for a study of T cells of mothers and their children.

The sequenced material came from blood. These receptors came from a boy between 10 and 17 years old in good health.

The genes are TRBV6-6 and TRBJ1-5, with D possibly being TRBD1 (5 bases). The ends were cut back, 2 bases at V and 3 bases at J, with 11 bases in the middle. Germline V lookup: CDR1 MNHNY, CDR2 SVGAGI (reference sequence). This CDR3 has 15 residues. CDR3 sequence reads: CASSYPWDHNQPQHF. In nucleotides, the CDR3 is TGTGCCAGCAGTTACCCGTGGGACCACAATCAGCCCCAGCATTTT.

In its sample, this clonotype was seen a few times. This rearrangement joins TRBV11-3 to TRBJ2-1; a weak D match, TRBD2 (6 bases). The CDR3 sequence is 14 residues long. CDR1 is SGHNT and CDR2 is YENEEA in the germline V gene. Trimming took 8 bases from V and 4 from J, leaving 15 bases between them. As DNA, the CDR3 is TGTGCCAGCTCGCGGGGCCAACAATACAATGAGCAGTTCTTC. Translated, it gives CASSRGQQYNEQFF.

There are a few counts of this clonotype. V is TRBV29-1 and J is TRBJ2-3; D gene unclear. This CDR3 contains 12 residues. Deletions cut 6 bases from V and 0 bases from J, with 7 bases between. From germline, CDR1 is SQVTM and CDR2 ANQGSEA. CDR3 sequence reads: CSVLISTDTQYF. The CDR3 bases are TGCAGCGTACTAATTAGCACAGATACGCAGTATTTT.

This clonotype was seen a handful of times. The chain has TRBV28 and TRBJ1-1; D unresolved. The germline V and J ends were trimmed by 5 bases and 2 bases, with 12 bases remaining between them. The CDR3 contains 14 residues. Germline V gives CDR1 MDHEN, CDR2 SYDVKM. CDR3 in DNA: TGTGCCAGCAGTCTAAACTATCAAAACACTGAAGCTTTCTTT. Protein: CASSLNYQNTEAFF.

This clonotype was counted only a few times. The chain carries TRBV20-1 and TRBJ2-3; maybe TRBD2 (8 bases). The CDR3 extends over 18 amino acids. V was cut by 0 bases and J by 0 bases, with 19 bases left in between. Germline CDR1 DFQATT, CDR2 SNEGSKA (reference sequence). In nucleotides, the CDR3 is TGCAGTGCTAGAGATACGTTCGGGAGGGACAGAAGCACAGATACGCAGTATTTT. It specifies CSARDTFGRDRSTDTQYF.

J is TRBJ2-1 and V is TRBV5-1; D gene unclear. The CDR3 covers 16 residues. Germline V gene lookup returns CDR1 SGHRS and CDR2 YFSETQ. V was shortened by 1 base and J by 0 bases, with 11 bases between the two germline ends. Here the CDR3 reads CASSLYPASSYNEQFF. CDR3 nucleotides: TGCGCCAGCAGCTTGTACCCTGCAAGCTCCTACAATGAGCAGTTCTTC.

The sample holds a few counts of this clonotype. The J gene is TRBJ2-5, the V gene TRBV7-2, with unresolved D. The V end was cut by 0 bases, the J end by 2 bases, with 4 bases between. Germline-derived CDR1 and CDR2 are SGHTA and FQGNSA. The CDR3 totals 13 residues. In DNA form, the CDR3 reads TGTGCCAGCAGCTTAGCTTGGCAAGAGACCCAGTACTTC. Translating it yields CASSLAWQETQYF.

The chain carries TRBV20-1 and TRBJ2-4; no clear D. The germline CDR1 and CDR2 sequences are DFQATT and SNEGSKA (reference sequence). The CDR3 is 12 residues long. V dropped 6 bases and J dropped 5 bases, with 11 bases sitting between them. The DNA of the CDR3 is TGCAGTGCCGAAAGGATTGAAAACATTCAGTACTTC. This encodes CSAERIENIQYF.